Below are 14 T cell receptor beta chains sequenced from a single sample in a study of blood T cell repertoires in COVID-19. The data were produced by immunoSEQ multiplex PCR, yet TCRdb's version contains in-frame clones alone and is incomplete. The table lists hundreds of thousands of clones, roughly 88% of them singletons. Specimen: peripheral blood. The receptors come from a woman in her forties or fifties with COVID-19, enrolled during active disease.

The gene calls are TRBV6-5 and TRBJ1-5, with D unresolved. The CDR3 totals 12 residues. Deletions cut 8 bases from V and 3 bases from J, with 8 bases between. Germline CDR1 and CDR2: MNHEY and SVGAGI. The CDR3 DNA is TGTGCCAGCGGGCCCTTCAATCAGCCCCAGCATTTT. Translation gives CASGPFNQPQHF.

This rearrangement joins TRBV6-5 to TRBJ2-7, with 7 nucleotides matching TRBD2. J lost 2 bases, V lost 7 bases, and 8 bases had no gene match. The germline gives CDR1 MNHEY, CDR2 SVGAGI. The length of the CDR3 is 14 residues. In nucleotides, the CDR3 is TGTGCCAGCAAGCGGGTAGCGGGTCCCTACGAGCAGTACTTC. It yields the protein CASKRVAGPYEQYF.

The J gene is TRBJ2-7, the V gene TRBV11-2; no reliable D call. Between the trimmed V and J ends, which lost 6 bases and 5 bases, there was a span of 20 bases. CDR1 SGHAT and CDR2 FQNNGV come from the germline V gene. This CDR3 comprises 15 residues. CDR3: CASSFLWAPINEQYF. The CDR3 region has the DNA TGTGCCAGCAGTTTCTTGTGGGCCCCTATAAACGAGCAGTACTTC.

This rearrangement joins TRBV5-1 to TRBJ1-4; D gene uncertain. Germline-derived CDR1 and CDR2 are SGHRS and YFSETQ. This CDR3 is 13 amino acids long. Trimming removed 0 bases from V and 8 bases from J, with 8 bases in between. Written as DNA, the CDR3 is TGCGCCAGCAGCTTGGCCGACGGGGAAAAACTGTTTTTT. Protein sequence: CASSLADGEKLFF.

This chain connects TRBV5-1 to TRBJ1-1, with 7 bases identical to TRBD1. The CDR3 is made up of 14 amino acids. J gave up 3 bases and V 2 bases, and 4 bases lay outside the gene matches. The V gene's germline CDR1 is SGHRS and CDR2 YFSETQ. CDR3 residues: CASSLDRDYTEAFF. The CDR3 DNA is TGCGCCAGCAGCTTAGACAGGGATTACACTGAAGCTTTCTTT.

This clone was recorded only once. The CDR3 sequence is CASTKGGLYTEAFF. The CDR3, as DNA: TGTGCCAGCACCAAGGGGGGGTTGTACACTGAAGCTTTCTTT. The genes are TRBV27 and TRBJ1-1, with D maybe TRBD1 (6 bases). Germline CDR1 MNHEY, CDR2 SMNVEV (reference sequence). The length of the CDR3 is 14 residues. The V end lost 7 bases, the J end lost 3 bases, and 15 bases lay between the germline ends.

This clone has only a few counts. The rearrangement joins TRBV28 to TRBJ2-7; no clear D. The CDR3 has 11 amino acids. Germline lookup yields CDR1 MDHEN and CDR2 SYDVKM. Between the trimmed V and J ends, which lost 3 bases and 5 bases, there was a span of 5 bases. CDR3 protein: CASSLRNEQYF. The CDR3 DNA sequence: TGTGCCAGCAGTTTGAGGAACGAGCAGTACTTC.

The V call is TRBV7-9, the J call TRBJ2-1; possibly TRBD2 for D (6 bases). CDR1 and CDR2 (germline): SEHNR, FQNEAQ (reference sequence). Trimming took 1 base from V and 5 from J, leaving 15 bases between them. The CDR3 loop spans 16 amino acids. The chain's CDR3 is CASSLDTSTLHNEQFF. The CDR3 DNA follows: TGTGCCAGCAGCTTAGACACTAGCACACTCCACAATGAGCAGTTCTTC.

The chain combines TRBV4-1 with TRBJ2-7; 9 positions agree with TRBD2. The V and J ends lost 0 bases and 4 bases, in that order; junction bases with no gene match: 10. This CDR3 spans 17 amino acids. In germline, CDR1 is MGHRA, CDR2 YSYEKL. CDR3 sequence: CASSQDLLVSGGYEQYF. The CDR3 DNA follows: TGCGCCAGCAGCCAAGATCTCCTGGTAAGCGGGGGGTACGAGCAGTACTTC.

The V call is TRBV27, the J call TRBJ1-1, with TRBD1 matching over 7 bases. V lost 6 bases, J lost 1 base, and 5 bases stayed unmatched. Germline V gives CDR1 MNHEY, CDR2 SMNVEV (reference sequence). The CDR3 is 14 amino acids. Here the CDR3 reads CASSTGARNTEAFF. The CDR3 coding sequence is TGTGCCAGCAGCACAGGGGCAAGGAACACTGAAGCTTTCTTT.

The rearrangement uses TRBV6-5 and TRBJ1-1; maybe TRBD1 (6 bases). The CDR3 has 14 amino acids. CDR1 and CDR2 (germline): MNHEY, SVGAGI. The V end was cut by 2 bases, the J end by 5 bases, with 12 bases between. The CDR3 reads CASSYETGGTEAFF. CDR3 DNA sequence: TGTGCCAGCAGTTACGAGACAGGTGGGACTGAAGCTTTCTTT.

This clone appeared once. The chain combines TRBV12-3 or TRBV12-4 with TRBJ1-1; weak D call: TRBD1 (5 bases). The V end lost 6 bases, the J end lost 5 bases, and 10 bases lay between the germline ends. This CDR3 region has 12 residues. CDR3 coding DNA: TGTGCCAGCAGGGTCAGGGATACTGAAGCTTTCTTT. Its protein product is CASRVRDTEAFF.

This chain links TRBV5-1 with TRBJ2-5, with TRBD2 as a possible D gene (6 bases). The CDR3 has 15 amino acids. Trimming took 2 bases from V and 4 from J, leaving 15 bases between them. CDR1 SGHRS and CDR2 YFSETQ come from the germline V gene. The CDR3 protein is CASSFGPRGGETQYF. CDR3 coding DNA: TGCGCCAGCAGCTTCGGCCCGAGGGGAGGAGAGACCCAGTACTTC.

The rearrangement links TRBV24-1 to TRBJ2-7, with 9 positions matching TRBD1. Trimming cost V 7 bases and J 6 bases; bases outside gene matches: 15. Germline-derived CDR1 and CDR2 are KGHDR and SFDVKD. The CDR3 spans 16 residues. CDR3 region: CATSSVTGTGQFEQYF. The CDR3 region has the DNA TGTGCCACCAGCTCAGTCACCGGGACAGGGCAATTCGAGCAGTACTTC.